This TCR beta chain appears in the sequencing data of a study of T cell repertoires in cytomegalovirus infection. Turning to the study itself: TCR beta signatures that were public indicated CMV infection and matching HLA type. Findings and limits, study-wide: CMV carriers with the relevant HLA were identified by cumulative public TCR beta family frequency. The ex vivo response was dominated by HLA-C-restricted CMV-specific TCR beta clonotypes.

TCRdb re-analysed the reads in MiXCR, keeping a single row per CDR3 protein. The profile shows 630,000 or so distinct CDR3 sequences, roughly 26% of them singletons. This clonotype has a handful of counts. What it binds is not known. CDR3 size: 14 residues. V was shortened by 6 bases and J by 0 bases, with 12 bases between the two germline ends. Germline V lookup: CDR1 SEHNR, CDR2 FQNEAQ (reference sequence). This clonotype was obtained from a human donor in good health (CMV status not recorded). Some clones in this sample may be carry-over from other donors' samples. Sequencing was done on a sample of CD8+ T cells from PBMCs. V gene TRBV7-9 combines with J gene TRBJ2-7; D tentatively fits TRBD1 or TRBD2 (5 bases each). The CDR3: CASSTGTSSYEQYF. DNA for the CDR3: TGTGCCAGCAGTACCGGGACCTCCTCCTACGAGCAGTACTTC.